The T cell receptor (beta chain) described here comes from a study of a mutant IDH1 vaccine in newly diagnosed glioma. Clones were sequenced by immunoSEQ multiplex PCR, and TCRdb holds only the in-frame ones, with some missing. The sample holds about 72,000 clones, 84% seen once. This CDR3 is built from 14 residues. The germline gives CDR1 MNHEY, CDR2 SVGAGI. Trimming stripped 5 bases from V and 5 bases from J, with 12 bases between. Stated time point: week 23, last vaccination. All doses held 300 ug of mutant IDH1 20-mer peptide, with topical imiquimod. Notes on this clone: As yet, its antigen is unknown.

The rearrangement joins TRBV6-5 to TRBJ1-4; D perhaps matches TRBD1 (6 bases). The material sequenced was PBMCs, taken from a glioma patient whose treatment included an IDH1 peptide vaccine. The TCR originated in a man between 18 and 35 years old with glioma. The CDR3 region has the DNA TGTGCCAGCAGTACCGTGGGGGCGAATGAAAAACTGTTTTTT. Encoded protein: CASSTVGANEKLFF.